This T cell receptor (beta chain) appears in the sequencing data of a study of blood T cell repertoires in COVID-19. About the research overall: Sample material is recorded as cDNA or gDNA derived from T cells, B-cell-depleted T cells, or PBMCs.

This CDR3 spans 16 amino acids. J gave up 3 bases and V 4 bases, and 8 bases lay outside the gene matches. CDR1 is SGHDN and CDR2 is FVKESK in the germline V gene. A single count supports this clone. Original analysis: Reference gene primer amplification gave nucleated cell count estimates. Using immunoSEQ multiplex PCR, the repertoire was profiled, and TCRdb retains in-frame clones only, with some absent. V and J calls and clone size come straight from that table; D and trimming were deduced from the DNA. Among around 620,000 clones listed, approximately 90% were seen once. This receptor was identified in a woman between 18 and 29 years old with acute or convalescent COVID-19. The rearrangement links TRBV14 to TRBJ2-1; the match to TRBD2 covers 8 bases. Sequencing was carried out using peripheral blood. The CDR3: CASSPRGGVIYNEQFF. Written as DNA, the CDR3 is TGTGCCAGCAGCCCCCGGGGGGGGGTTATCTACAATGAGCAGTTCTTC.